The rows below give T cell receptor beta chains drawn from one sample of a study of Ad26.COV2.S vaccination and SARS-CoV-2 variants. Method: immunoSEQ multiplex PCR; TCRdb's copy keeps in-frame clones and lacks some. This sample has around 240,000 clones, with roughly 90% found just once. Sequenced here: peripheral blood, sampled in a trial of Ad26.COV2.S vaccine versus placebo. These receptors originate from a person between 18 and 59 years old who received the Ad26.COV2.S COVID-19 vaccine or a placebo. Both conserved end residues are part of each CDR3. The D gene is left open where the match is weak. Some rows have no size entry. The others give once, few or many, or a class for an expanded clone.

size: NA
J: TRBJ2-7
D: TRBD2
V: TRBV5-1
DNA: TGCGCCAGCAGTTCGGGACTAGCGGGAGTCCTCTCCTACGAGCAGTACTTC
CDR3: CASSSGLAGVLSYEQYF

size: NA
J: TRBJ2-5
D: NA
V: TRBV5-1
DNA: TGCGCCAGCAGCGAAATTGTCCCCGGAGAGACCCAGTACTTC
CDR3: CASSEIVPGETQYF

size: once
J: TRBJ2-2
D: NA
V: TRBV19
DNA: TGTGCCAGTAGTATACCCGGGGAAACCGGGGAGCTGTTTTTT
CDR3: CASSIPGETGELFF

size: NA
J: TRBJ2-7
D: NA
V: TRBV27
DNA: TGTGCCAGCGGGGAATACGAGCAGTACTTC
CDR3: CASGEYEQYF

size: NA
J: TRBJ2-5
D: NA
V: TRBV7-8
DNA: TGTGCCAGCAGCCCCCACGACGGGGTGGAGACCCAGTACTTC
CDR3: CASSPHDGVETQYF

size: NA
J: TRBJ2-2
D: TRBD2
V: TRBV4-3
DNA: TGCGCCAGCAGCCAAGATCATCGGGGGGCGAACACCGGGGAGCTGTTTTTT
CDR3: CASSQDHRGANTGELFF

size: NA
J: TRBJ1-4
D: NA
V: TRBV15
DNA: TGTGCCACCACCACCGGGACGGCAACTAATGAAAAACTGTTTTTT
CDR3: CATTTGTATNEKLFF

size: NA
J: TRBJ1-5
D: NA
V: TRBV6-6
DNA: TGTGCCAGCAGACTCGGACGGGGAATAGCATATCAGCCCCAGCATTTT
CDR3: CASRLGRGIAYQPQHF

size: NA
J: TRBJ2-7
D: NA
V: TRBV5-1
DNA: TGCGCCAGCAGCCTACCCTACGAGCAGTACTTC
CDR3: CASSLPYEQYF

size: NA
J: TRBJ2-1
D: NA
V: TRBV7-9
DNA: TGTGCCAGCAGCTTATTAGGGGGCAATGAGCAGTTCTTC
CDR3: CASSLLGGNEQFF

size: once
J: TRBJ1-4
D: NA
V: TRBV10-3
DNA: TGTGCCATCAGTGAGAATTTGGGAGAAAAACTGTTTTTT
CDR3: CAISENLGEKLFF

size: NA
J: TRBJ1-2
D: TRBD1
V: TRBV9
DNA: TGTGCCAGCAGCGCCTACTCCGGGACAGGGGGCTATGGCTACACCTTC
CDR3: CASSAYSGTGGYGYTF

size: NA
J: TRBJ1-2
D: TRBD1
V: TRBV30
DNA: TGTGCCTGGAGCCAACCGACAGGGCGCTATGGCTACACCTTC
CDR3: CAWSQPTGRYGYTF

size: NA
J: TRBJ2-1
D: NA
V: TRBV10-2
DNA: TGCGCCAGCCGGGACCCAGGAGGCAATGAGCAGTTCTTC
CDR3: CASRDPGGNEQFF

size: few
J: TRBJ2-7
D: NA
V: TRBV19
DNA: TGTGCCAGTAGAGATAAAGACGGTTTACCGACCTACGAGCAGTACTTC
CDR3: CASRDKDGLPTYEQYF

size: NA
J: TRBJ1-5
D: TRBD1
V: TRBV24-1
DNA: TGTGCCACCTCAGGGGGGCGACAGTTCAGTAATCAGCCCCAGCATTTT
CDR3: CATSGGRQFSNQPQHF

size: NA
J: TRBJ2-6
D: NA
V: TRBV4-3
DNA: TGCGCCAGCAGCCAAGATGTGGGGAACGCTGGGGCCAACGTCCTGACTTTC
CDR3: CASSQDVGNAGANVLTF

size: NA
J: TRBJ2-2
D: NA
V: TRBV28
DNA: TGTGCCAGCAGACCAACTGCCGGGACACTGAACACCGGGGAGCTGTTTTTT
CDR3: CASRPTAGTLNTGELFF

size: NA
J: TRBJ2-1
D: NA
V: TRBV14
DNA: TGTGCCAGCAGCCAAGACAGCATCGCTCGGCGCGGGATCTACAATGAGCAGTTCTTC
CDR3: CASSQDSIARRGIYNEQFF

size: NA
J: TRBJ2-3
D: NA
V: TRBV20-1
DNA: TGCAGTGCTAGTGATGCCCGGGCGGCCTCAAGCACAGATACGCAGTATTTT
CDR3: CSASDARAASSTDTQYF

size: many
J: TRBJ1-5
D: NA
V: TRBV4-2
DNA: TGTGCCAGCAGCCAAGAGACAGGTAGTCAGCCCCAGCATTTT
CDR3: CASSQETGSQPQHF

size: NA
J: TRBJ2-3
D: NA
V: TRBV7-6
DNA: TGTGCCAGCAGCTTAGCGCGGACAGATACGCAGTATTTT
CDR3: CASSLARTDTQYF

size: few
J: TRBJ2-1
D: NA
V: TRBV27
DNA: TGTGCCAGCAGTTTATCGGGCAGGAGCTCCTACAATGAGCAGTTCTTC
CDR3: CASSLSGRSSYNEQFF

size: NA
J: TRBJ1-2
D: NA
V: TRBV7-2
DNA: TGTGCCAGCAGCTTATGGGGGATCGATGGCTACACCTTC
CDR3: CASSLWGIDGYTF

size: NA
J: TRBJ2-6
D: NA
V: TRBV30
DNA: TGTGCCTGGAGTAGGTTCCCCAGGAAGTCTGGGGCCAACGTCCTGACTTTC
CDR3: CAWSRFPRKSGANVLTF

size: NA
J: TRBJ2-1
D: TRBD2
V: TRBV6-1
DNA: TGTGCCAGCAGTGAAAGAGCGGGAGGGCCGAATGAGCAGTTCTTC
CDR3: CASSERAGGPNEQFF

size: NA
J: TRBJ2-5
D: TRBD1
V: TRBV6-5
DNA: TGTGCCAGCCACAGGGGGCCAGAGACCCAGTACTTC
CDR3: CASHRGPETQYF

size: NA
J: TRBJ1-1
D: TRBD1
V: TRBV2
DNA: TGTGCCAGCAGATTAGGACAGGAGACTGAAGCTTTCTTT
CDR3: CASRLGQETEAFF

size: NA
J: TRBJ2-7
D: NA
V: TRBV27
DNA: TGTGCCAGCAGACTGACAGGATCCTACGAGCAGTACTTC
CDR3: CASRLTGSYEQYF

size: NA
J: TRBJ2-1
D: NA
V: TRBV24-1
DNA: TGTGCCACCAGTGATTTCTTAAATCTCGGGGTTGTCTTC
CDR3: CATSDFLNLGVVF

size: NA
J: TRBJ2-2
D: TRBD2
V: TRBV10-2
DNA: TGCGCCAGCAGTGATTTTCAGGGACTAGCGGGGGGGCGTGGCACCGGGGAGCTGTTTTTT
CDR3: CASSDFQGLAGGRGTGELFF

size: NA
J: TRBJ2-7
D: TRBD1
V: TRBV10-2
DNA: TGCGCCAGCTGGGACAGGGCCTACGAGCAGTACTTC
CDR3: CASWDRAYEQYF